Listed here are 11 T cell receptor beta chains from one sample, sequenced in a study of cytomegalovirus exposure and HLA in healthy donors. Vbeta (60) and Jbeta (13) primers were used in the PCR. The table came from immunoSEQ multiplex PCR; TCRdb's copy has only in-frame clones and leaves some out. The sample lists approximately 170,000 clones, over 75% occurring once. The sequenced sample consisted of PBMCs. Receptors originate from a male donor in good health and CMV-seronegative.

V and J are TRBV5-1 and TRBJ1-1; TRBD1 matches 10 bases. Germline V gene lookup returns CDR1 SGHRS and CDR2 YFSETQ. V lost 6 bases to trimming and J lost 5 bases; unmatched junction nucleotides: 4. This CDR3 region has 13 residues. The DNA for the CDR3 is TGCGCCAGCAAGGACAGGGGGGGGACTGAAGCTTTCTTT. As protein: CASKDRGGTEAFF.

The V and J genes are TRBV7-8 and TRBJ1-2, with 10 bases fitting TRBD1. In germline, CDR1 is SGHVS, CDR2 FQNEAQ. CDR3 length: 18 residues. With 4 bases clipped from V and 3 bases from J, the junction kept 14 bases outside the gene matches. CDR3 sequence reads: CASSSKPGQGRSDYGYTF. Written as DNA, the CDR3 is TGTGCCAGCAGCTCAAAGCCGGGACAGGGGCGTTCGGACTATGGCTACACCTTC.

The CDR3 is CASSRTRDQETQYF. In DNA form, the CDR3 reads TGTGCCAGCAGCCGGACTAGGGATCAAGAGACCCAGTACTTC. V is TRBV6-5 and J is TRBJ2-5; TRBD2 matches at 7 bases. CDR3 length: 14 residues. J gave up 2 bases and V 6 bases, and 6 bases lay outside the gene matches. Germline V gene sequence: CDR1 MNHEY, CDR2 SVGAGI.

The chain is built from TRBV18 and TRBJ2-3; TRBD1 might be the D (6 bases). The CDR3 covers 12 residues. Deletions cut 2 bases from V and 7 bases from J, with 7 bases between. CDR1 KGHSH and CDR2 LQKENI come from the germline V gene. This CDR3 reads CASSPGQHTQYF. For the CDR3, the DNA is TGTGCCAGCTCACCAGGACAGCATACGCAGTATTTT.

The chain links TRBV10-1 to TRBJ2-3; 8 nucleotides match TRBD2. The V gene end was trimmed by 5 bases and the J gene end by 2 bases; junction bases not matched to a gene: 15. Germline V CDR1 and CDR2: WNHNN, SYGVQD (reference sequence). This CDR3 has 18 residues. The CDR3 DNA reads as TGCGCCAGCAGTCCCAACCCCTTGGCGGGGGGTAACACAGATACGCAGTATTTT. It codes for CASSPNPLAGGNTDTQYF.

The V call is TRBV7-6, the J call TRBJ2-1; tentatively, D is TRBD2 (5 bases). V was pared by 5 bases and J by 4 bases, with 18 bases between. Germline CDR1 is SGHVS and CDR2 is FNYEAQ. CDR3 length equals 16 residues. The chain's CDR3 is CASSAGRTEVYNEQFF. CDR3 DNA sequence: TGTGCCAGCAGCGCTGGCCGGACGGAGGTGTACAATGAGCAGTTCTTC.

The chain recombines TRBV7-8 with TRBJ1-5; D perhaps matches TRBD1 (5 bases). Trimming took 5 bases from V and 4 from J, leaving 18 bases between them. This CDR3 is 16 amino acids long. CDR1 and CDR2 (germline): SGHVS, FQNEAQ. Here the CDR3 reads CASSALRAIGNQPQHF. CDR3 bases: TGTGCCAGCAGCGCCCTCAGGGCCATTGGGAATCAGCCCCAGCATTTT.

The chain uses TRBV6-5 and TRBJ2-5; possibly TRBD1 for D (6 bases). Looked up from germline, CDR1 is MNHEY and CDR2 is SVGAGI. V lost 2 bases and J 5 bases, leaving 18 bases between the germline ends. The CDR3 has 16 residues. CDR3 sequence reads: CASSYQGHLNAETQYF. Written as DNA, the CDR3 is TGTGCCAGCAGTTACCAGGGACACTTAAACGCGGAGACCCAGTACTTC.

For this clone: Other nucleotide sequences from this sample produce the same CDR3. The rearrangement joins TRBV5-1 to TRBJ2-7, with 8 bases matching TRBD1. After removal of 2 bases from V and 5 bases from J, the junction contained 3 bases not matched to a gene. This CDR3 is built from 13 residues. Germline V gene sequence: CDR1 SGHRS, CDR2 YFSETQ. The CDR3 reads CASSFGQGDEQYF. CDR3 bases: TGCGCCAGCAGCTTTGGACAGGGTGACGAGCAGTACTTC.

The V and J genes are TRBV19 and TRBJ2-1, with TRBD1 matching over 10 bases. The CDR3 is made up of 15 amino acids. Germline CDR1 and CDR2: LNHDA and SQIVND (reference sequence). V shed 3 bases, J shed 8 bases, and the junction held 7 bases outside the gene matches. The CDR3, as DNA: TGTGCCAGTAGTATCGGGACAGGGGTATTCGATGAGCAGTTCTTC. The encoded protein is CASSIGTGVFDEQFF.

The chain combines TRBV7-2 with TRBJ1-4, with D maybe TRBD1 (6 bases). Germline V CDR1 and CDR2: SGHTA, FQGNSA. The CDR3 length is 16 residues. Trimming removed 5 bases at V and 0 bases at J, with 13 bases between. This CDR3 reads CASSPGQIATNEKLFF. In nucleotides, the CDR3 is TGTGCCAGCAGCCCTGGACAGATTGCAACTAATGAAAAACTGTTTTTT.